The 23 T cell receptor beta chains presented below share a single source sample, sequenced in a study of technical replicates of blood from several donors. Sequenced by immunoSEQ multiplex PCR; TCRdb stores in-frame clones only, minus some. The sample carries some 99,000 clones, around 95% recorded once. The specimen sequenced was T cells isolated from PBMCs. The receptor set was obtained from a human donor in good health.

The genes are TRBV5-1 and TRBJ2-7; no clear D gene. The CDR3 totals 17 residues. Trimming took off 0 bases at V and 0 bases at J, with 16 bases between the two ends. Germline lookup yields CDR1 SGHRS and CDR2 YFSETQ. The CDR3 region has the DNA TGCGCCAGCAGCTTGGCAATTGATGGGCCCTCCTCCTACGAGCAGTACTTC. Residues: CASSLAIDGPSSYEQYF.

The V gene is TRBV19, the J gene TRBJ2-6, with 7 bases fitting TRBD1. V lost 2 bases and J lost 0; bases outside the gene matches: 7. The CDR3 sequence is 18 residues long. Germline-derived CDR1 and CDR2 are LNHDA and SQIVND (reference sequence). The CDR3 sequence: CASSINRGSVSGANVLTF. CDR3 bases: TGTGCCAGTAGTATAAACAGGGGATCTGTCTCTGGGGCCAACGTCCTGACTTTC.

The CDR3 DNA sequence: TGTGCCAGCAGCTCTGGACAGGGCCCCTACGAGCAGTACTTC. This codes for CASSSGQGPYEQYF. The genes are TRBV14 and TRBJ2-7; 8 bases map to TRBD1. Germline loops: CDR1 SGHDN, CDR2 FVKESK. Trimming cost V 5 bases and J 2 bases; bases outside gene matches: 5. The CDR3 has 14 residues.

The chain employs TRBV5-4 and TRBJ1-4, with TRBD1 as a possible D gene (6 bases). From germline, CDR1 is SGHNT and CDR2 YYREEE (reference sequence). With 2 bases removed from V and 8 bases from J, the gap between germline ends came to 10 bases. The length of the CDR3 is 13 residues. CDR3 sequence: CASSLTGTEKLFF. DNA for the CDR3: TGTGCCAGCAGCTTAACCGGGACAGAAAAACTGTTTTTT. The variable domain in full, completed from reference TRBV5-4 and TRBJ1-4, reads ETGVTQSPTHLIKTRGQQVTLRCSSQSGHNTVSWYQQALGQGPQFIFQYYREEENGRGNFPPRFSGLQFPNYSSELNVNALELDDSALYLCASSLTGTEKLFFGSGTQLSVL.

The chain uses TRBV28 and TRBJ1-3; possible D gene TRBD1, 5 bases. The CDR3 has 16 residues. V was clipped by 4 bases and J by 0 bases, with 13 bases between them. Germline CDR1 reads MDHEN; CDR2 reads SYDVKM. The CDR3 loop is CASSSPGSTSGNTIYF. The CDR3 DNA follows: TGTGCCAGCAGTTCCCCAGGGTCAACCTCTGGAAACACCATATATTTT.

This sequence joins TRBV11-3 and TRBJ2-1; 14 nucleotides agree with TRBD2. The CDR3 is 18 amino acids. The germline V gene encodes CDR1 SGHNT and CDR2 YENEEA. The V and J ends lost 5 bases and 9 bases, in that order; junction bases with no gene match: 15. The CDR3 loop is CASSKGIGTSGSRGEQFF. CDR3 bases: TGTGCCAGCAGCAAGGGGATTGGGACTAGCGGGAGCCGGGGTGAGCAGTTCTTC.

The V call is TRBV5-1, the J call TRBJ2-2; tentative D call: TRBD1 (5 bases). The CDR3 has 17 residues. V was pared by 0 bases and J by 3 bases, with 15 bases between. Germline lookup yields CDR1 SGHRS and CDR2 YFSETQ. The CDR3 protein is CASSLGGLRLDTGELFF. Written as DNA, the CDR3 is TGCGCCAGCAGCTTGGGGGGCCTACGGTTGGACACCGGGGAGCTGTTTTTT.

CDR3 sequence: CASSDTDRDETQYF. Written as DNA, the CDR3 is TGTGCCAGCAGTGACACGGACAGGGATGAGACCCAGTACTTC. V is TRBV6-4 and J is TRBJ2-5, with 8 positions matching TRBD1. CDR1 and CDR2 from the germline V gene are MRHNA and SNTAGT. Trimming removed 2 bases from V and 5 bases from J; junction bases left unmatched: 4. This CDR3 is 14 amino acids long.

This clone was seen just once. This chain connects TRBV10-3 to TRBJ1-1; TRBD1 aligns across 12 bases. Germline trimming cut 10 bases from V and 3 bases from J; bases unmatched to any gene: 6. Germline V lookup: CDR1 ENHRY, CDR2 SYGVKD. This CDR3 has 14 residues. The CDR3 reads CATGTGGSDTEAFF. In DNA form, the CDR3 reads TGTGCCACCGGGACAGGGGGCTCGGACACTGAAGCTTTCTTT.

The CDR3 loop reads CASSQDWDRGYVEQFF. CDR3 coding DNA: TGCGCCAGCAGCCAAGATTGGGACAGGGGTTACGTTGAGCAGTTCTTC. The chain recombines TRBV4-1 with TRBJ2-1, with TRBD1 identical over 10 bases. V was pared by 0 bases and J by 9 bases, with 8 bases of the junction left unmatched. Germline CDR1 MGHRA, CDR2 YSYEKL. The CDR3 sequence is 16 residues long.

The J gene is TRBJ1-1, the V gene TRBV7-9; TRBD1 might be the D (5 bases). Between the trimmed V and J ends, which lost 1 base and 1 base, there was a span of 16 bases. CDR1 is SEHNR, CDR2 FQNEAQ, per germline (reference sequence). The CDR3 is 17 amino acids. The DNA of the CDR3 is TGTGCCAGCAGCTTAGGCATCGGGGGAGCATCGAACACTGAAGCTTTCTTT. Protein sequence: CASSLGIGGASNTEAFF.

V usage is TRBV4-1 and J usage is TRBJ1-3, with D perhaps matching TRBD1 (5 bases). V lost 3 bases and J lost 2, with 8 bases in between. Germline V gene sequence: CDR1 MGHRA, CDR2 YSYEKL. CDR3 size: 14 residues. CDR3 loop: CASSHPGTGNTIYF. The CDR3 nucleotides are TGCGCCAGCAGCCACCCAGGGACTGGAAACACCATATATTTT.

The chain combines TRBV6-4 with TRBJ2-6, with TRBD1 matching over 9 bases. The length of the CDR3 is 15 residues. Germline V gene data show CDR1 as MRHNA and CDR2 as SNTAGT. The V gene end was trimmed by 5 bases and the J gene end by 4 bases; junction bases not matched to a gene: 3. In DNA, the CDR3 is TGTGCCAGCAGTTTACAGGGGGCGGGGGCCAACGTCCTGACTTTC. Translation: CASSLQGAGANVLTF.

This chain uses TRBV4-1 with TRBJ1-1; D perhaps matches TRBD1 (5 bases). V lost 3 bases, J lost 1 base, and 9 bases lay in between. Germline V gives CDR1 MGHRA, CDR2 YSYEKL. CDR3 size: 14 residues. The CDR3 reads CASSQQTENTEAFF. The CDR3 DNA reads TGCGCCAGCAGCCAGCAGACAGAGAACACTGAAGCTTTCTTT.

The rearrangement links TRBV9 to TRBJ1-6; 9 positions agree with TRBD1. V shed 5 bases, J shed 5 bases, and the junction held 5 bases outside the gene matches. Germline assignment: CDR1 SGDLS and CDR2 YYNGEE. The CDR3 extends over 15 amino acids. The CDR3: CASRRRTGDNSPLHF. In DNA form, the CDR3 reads TGTGCCAGCAGGCGTCGGACAGGGGATAATTCACCCCTCCACTTT.

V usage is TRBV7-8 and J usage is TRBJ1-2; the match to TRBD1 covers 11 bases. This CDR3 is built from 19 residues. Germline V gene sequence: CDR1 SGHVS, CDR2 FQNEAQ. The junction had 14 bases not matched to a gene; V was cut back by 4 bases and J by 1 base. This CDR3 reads CASSSRTGGEAPVNYGYTF. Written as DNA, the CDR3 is TGTGCCAGCAGCTCCCGGACAGGGGGCGAGGCTCCTGTTAACTATGGCTACACCTTC. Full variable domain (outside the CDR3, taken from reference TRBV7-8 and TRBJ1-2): GAGVSQSPRYKVAKRGQDVALRCDPISGHVSLFWYQQALGQGPEFLTYFQNEAQLDKSGLPSDRFFAERPEGSVSTLKIQRTQQEDSAVYLCASSSRTGGEAPVNYGYTFGSGTRLTVV.

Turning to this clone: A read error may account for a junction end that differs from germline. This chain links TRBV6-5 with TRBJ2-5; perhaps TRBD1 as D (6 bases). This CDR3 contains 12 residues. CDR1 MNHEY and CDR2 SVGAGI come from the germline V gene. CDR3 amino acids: CVSVRGQETQYF. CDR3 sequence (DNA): TGTGTCAGCGTCAGGGGACAAGAGACCCAGTACTTC.

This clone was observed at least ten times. CDR3 amino acids: CAWIGGVRYGYTF. As DNA, the CDR3 is TGTGCCTGGATCGGAGGGGTTCGATATGGCTACACCTTC. The rearrangement links TRBV30 to TRBJ1-2; D perhaps matches TRBD1 (5 bases). Germline V gives CDR1 GTSNPN, CDR2 SVGIG (reference sequence). Trimming removed 4 bases at V and 5 bases at J, with 14 bases between. There are 13 residues in the CDR3. The full variable domain, in which reference TRBV30 and TRBJ1-2 provide the parts outside the CDR3, is SQTIHQWPATLVQPVGSPLSLECTVEGTSNPNLYWYRQAAGRGLQLLFYSVGIGQISSEVPQNLSASRPQDRQFILSSKKLLLSDSGFYLCAWIGGVRYGYTFGSGTRLTVV.

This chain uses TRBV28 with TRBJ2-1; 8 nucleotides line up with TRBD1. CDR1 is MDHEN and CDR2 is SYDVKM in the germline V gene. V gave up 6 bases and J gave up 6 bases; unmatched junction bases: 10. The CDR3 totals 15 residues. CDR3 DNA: TGTGCCAGCAGCCCTCTGGACAGGGATTCCAATGAGCAGTTCTTC. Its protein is CASSPLDRDSNEQFF.

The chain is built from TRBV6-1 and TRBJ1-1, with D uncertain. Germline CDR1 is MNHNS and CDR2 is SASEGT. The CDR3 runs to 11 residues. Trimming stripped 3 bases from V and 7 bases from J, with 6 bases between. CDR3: CASSDLFEAFF. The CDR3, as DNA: TGTGCCAGCAGTGACCTTTTTGAAGCTTTCTTT.

CDR3 nucleotide sequence: TGTGCCAGCTCACCCGGGGACTTGGTCTACGAGCAGTACTTC. This sequence encodes CASSPGDLVYEQYF. The V gene is TRBV18, the J gene TRBJ2-7; D is perhaps TRBD2 (6 bases). The CDR3 is 14 amino acids. Trimming pared 3 bases from V and 3 bases from J, leaving 12 bases between. The germline CDR1 and CDR2 sequences are KGHSH and LQKENI.

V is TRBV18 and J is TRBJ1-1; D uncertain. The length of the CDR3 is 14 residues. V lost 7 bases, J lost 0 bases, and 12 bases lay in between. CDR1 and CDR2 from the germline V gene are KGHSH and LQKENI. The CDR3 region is CASYLGNMNTEAFF. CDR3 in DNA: TGTGCCAGCTACCTTGGTAACATGAACACTGAAGCTTTCTTT.

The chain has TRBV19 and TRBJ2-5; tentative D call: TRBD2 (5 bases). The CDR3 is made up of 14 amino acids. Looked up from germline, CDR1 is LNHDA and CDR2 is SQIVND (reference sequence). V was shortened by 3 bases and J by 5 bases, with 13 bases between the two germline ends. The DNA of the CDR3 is TGTGCCAGTAGTATCCCGTCGCCGGGGGAGACCCAGTACTTC. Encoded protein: CASSIPSPGETQYF.